Here is one T cell receptor beta chain with its context. Antigen unknown. Germline loops: CDR1 LNHNV, CDR2 YYDKDF (reference sequence). Unmatched junction bases numbered 4, after V lost 0 bases and J lost 6 bases. The length of the CDR3 is 14 residues. RNA transcripts provided the source from which TCR beta CDR3 regions were amplified. The HTBI set primed first-round TCR CDR3 RT-PCR. TCRdb re-called the multiplex PCR reads with MiXCR, one entry per CDR3 protein. Among about 200,000 distinct CDR3 sequences listed, 15% to 20% were seen once. These data are taken from a study of T cells in Graves' hyperthyroidism and ophthalmopathy. Findings of the study overall: Most expanded thyroid clonotypes above 0.001 recurred in blood. It was a median 6.5 months before onset that the model predicted ophthalmopathy.

This clonotype was obtained from a middle-aged man with Graves' hyperthyroidism. Sequencing was done on a sample of blood. The V gene is TRBV15, the J gene TRBJ1-2, with 7 bases matching TRBD1. The CDR3 DNA sequence: TGTGCCACCAGCAGAGATCCACAGGGGAATGGCTACACCTTC. It codes for CATSRDPQGNGYTF. Filled out from reference TRBV15 and TRBJ1-2, the complete variable domain reads DAMVIQNPRYQVTQFGKPVTLSCSQTLNHNVMYWYQQKSSQAPKLLFHYYDKDFNNEADTPDNFQSRRPNTSFCFLDIRSPGLGDTAMYLCATSRDPQGNGYTFGSGTRLTVV.